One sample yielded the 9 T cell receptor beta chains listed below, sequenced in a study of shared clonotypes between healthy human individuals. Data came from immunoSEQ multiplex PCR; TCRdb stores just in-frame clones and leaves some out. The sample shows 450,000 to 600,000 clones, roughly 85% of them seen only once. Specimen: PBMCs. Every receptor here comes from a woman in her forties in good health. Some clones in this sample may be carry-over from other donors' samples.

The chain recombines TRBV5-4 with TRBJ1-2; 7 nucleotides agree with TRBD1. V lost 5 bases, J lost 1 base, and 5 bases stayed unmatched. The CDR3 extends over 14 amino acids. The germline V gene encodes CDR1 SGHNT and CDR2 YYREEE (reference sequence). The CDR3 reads CASRSGQNNYGYTF. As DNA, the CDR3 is TGTGCCAGCAGGTCGGGACAGAATAACTATGGCTACACCTTC. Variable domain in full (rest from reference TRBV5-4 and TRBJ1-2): ETGVTQSPTHLIKTRGQQVTLRCSSQSGHNTVSWYQQALGQGPQFIFQYYREEENGRGNFPPRFSGLQFPNYSSELNVNALELDDSALYLCASRSGQNNYGYTFGSGTRLTVV.

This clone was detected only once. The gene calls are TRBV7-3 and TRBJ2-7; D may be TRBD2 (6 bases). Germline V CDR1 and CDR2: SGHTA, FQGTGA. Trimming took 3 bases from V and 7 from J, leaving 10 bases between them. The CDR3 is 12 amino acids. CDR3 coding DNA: TGTGCCAGCAGCTTTCTTGCGGGAGAGCAGTACTTC. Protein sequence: CASSFLAGEQYF.

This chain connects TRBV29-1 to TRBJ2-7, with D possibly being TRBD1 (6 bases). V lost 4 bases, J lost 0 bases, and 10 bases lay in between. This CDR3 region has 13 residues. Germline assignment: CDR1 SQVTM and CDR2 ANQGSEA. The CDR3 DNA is TGCAGCGTTGGTAACAGGGCCTCCTACGAGCAGTACTTC. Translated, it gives CSVGNRASYEQYF.

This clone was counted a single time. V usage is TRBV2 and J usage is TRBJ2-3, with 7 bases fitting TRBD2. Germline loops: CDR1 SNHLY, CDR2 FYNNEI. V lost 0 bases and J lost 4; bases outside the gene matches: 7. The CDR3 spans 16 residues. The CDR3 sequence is CASSEAGGSLADTQYF. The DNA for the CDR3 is TGTGCCAGCAGTGAAGCGGGCGGGAGTTTAGCAGATACGCAGTATTTT.

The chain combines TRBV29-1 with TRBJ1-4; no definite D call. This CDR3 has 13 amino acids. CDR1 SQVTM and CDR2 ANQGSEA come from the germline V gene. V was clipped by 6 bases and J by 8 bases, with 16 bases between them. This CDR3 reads CSVGRTIGEKLFF. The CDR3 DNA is TGCAGCGTCGGACGCACCATAGGGGAAAAACTGTTTTTT. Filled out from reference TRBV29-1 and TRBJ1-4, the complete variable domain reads SAVISQKPSRDICQRGTSLTIQCQVDSQVTMMFWYRQQPGQSLTLIATANQGSEATYESGFVIDKFPISRPNLTFSTLTVSNMSPEDSSIYLCSVGRTIGEKLFFGSGTQLSVL.

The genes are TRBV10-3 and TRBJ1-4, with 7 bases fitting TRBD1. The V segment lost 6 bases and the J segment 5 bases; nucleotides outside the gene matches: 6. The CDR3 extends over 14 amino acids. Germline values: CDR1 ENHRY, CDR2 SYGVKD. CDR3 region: CAIRADRVNEKLFF. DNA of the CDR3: TGTGCCATCAGGGCCGACAGGGTGAATGAAAAACTGTTTTTT.

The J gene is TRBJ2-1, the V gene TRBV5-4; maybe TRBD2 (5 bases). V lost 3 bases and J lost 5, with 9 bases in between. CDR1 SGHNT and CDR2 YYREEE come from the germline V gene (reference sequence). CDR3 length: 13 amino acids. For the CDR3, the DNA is TGTGCCAGCAGCTCGGACTGGGACAATGAGCAGTTCTTC. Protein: CASSSDWDNEQFF.

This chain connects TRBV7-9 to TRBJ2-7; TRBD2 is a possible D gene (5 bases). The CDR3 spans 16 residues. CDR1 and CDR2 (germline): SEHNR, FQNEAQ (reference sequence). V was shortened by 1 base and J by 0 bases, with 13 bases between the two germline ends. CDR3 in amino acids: CASSLVAGGLSYEQYF. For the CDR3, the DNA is TGTGCCAGCAGCTTAGTAGCAGGCGGACTCTCCTACGAGCAGTACTTC. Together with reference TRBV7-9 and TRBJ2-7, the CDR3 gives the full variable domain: DTGVSQNPRHKITKRGQNVTFRCDPISEHNRLYWYRQTLGQGPEFLTYFQNEAQLEKSRLLSDRFSAERPKGSFSTLEIQRTEQGDSAMYLCASSLVAGGLSYEQYFGPGTRLTVT.

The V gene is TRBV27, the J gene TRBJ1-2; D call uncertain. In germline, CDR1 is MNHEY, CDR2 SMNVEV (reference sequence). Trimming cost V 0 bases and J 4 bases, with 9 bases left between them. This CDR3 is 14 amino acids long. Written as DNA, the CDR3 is TGTGCCAGCAGTTTATCGGGATTTAGCTATGGCTACACCTTC. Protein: CASSLSGFSYGYTF.